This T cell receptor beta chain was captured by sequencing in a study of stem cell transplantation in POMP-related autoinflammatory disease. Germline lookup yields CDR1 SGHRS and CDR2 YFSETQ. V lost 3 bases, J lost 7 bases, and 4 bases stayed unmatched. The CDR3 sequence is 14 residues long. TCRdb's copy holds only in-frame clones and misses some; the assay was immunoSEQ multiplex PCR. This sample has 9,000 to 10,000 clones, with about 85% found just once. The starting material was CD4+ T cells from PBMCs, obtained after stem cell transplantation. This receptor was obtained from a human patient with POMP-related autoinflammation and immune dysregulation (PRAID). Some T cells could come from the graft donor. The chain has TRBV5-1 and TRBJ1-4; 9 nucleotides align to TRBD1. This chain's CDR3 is CASSWGQGGEKLFF. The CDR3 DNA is TGCGCCAGCAGCTGGGGACAGGGCGGTGAAAAACTGTTTTTT.